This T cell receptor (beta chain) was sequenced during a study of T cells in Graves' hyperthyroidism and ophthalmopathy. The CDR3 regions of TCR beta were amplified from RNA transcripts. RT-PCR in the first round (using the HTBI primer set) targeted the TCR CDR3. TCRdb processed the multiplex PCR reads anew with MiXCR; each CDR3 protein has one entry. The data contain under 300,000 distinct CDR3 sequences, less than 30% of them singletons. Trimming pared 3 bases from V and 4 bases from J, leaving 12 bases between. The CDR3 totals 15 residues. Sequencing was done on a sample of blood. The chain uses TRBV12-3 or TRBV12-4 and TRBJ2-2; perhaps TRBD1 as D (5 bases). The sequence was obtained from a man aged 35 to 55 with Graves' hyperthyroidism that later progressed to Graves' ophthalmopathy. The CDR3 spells CASSLVGAGTGELFF. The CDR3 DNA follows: TGTGCCAGCAGTTTGGTAGGGGCCGGCACCGGGGAGCTGTTTTTT.